Listed below are T cell receptor beta chains from one sample, sequenced in a study of T cells in Graves' hyperthyroidism and ophthalmopathy. One entry per CDR3 protein, called by TCRdb with MiXCR from the multiplex PCR reads. The sample consists of roughly 560,000 distinct CDR3 sequences, roughly 14% of them appearing once. The specimen sequenced was blood. The receptors were sampled from a woman aged 40 to 55 with Graves' ophthalmopathy. CDR3s include the opening cysteine and the closing phenylalanine or tryptophan. D genes are given only for firm matches. The size of a clone is reported for some rows only, either as once, few or many, or as a class for expanded clones.

v_gene: TRBV6-2/TRBV6-3
d_gene: TRBD2
abundance: many
j_gene: TRBJ2-7
CDR3aa: CASSYGSLAGDYEQYF
CDR3nt: TGTGCCAGCAGTTACGGGTCGCTAGCGGGAGACTACGAGCAGTACTTC

v_gene: TRBV2
d_gene: TRBD1
abundance: NA
j_gene: TRBJ2-7
CDR3aa: CASSGQGRLSSYEQYF
CDR3nt: TGTGCCAGCAGTGGACAGGGCCGACTTAGCTCCTACGAGCAGTACTTC

v_gene: TRBV9
d_gene: NA
abundance: few
j_gene: TRBJ2-7
CDR3aa: CASSVEAGLPYEQYF
CDR3nt: TGTGCCAGCAGCGTAGAGGCAGGGCTCCCCTACGAGCAGTACTTC

v_gene: TRBV7-2
d_gene: TRBD2
abundance: many
j_gene: TRBJ2-3
CDR3aa: CASSSRLAGTDTQYF
CDR3nt: TGTGCCAGCAGCTCCAGACTAGCGGGCACAGATACGCAGTATTTT

v_gene: TRBV6-1
d_gene: NA
abundance: NA
j_gene: TRBJ2-7
CDR3aa: CVGKPTEISYEQYF
CDR3nt: TGTGTCGGCAAACCGACAGAGATCTCCTACGAGCAGTACTTC

v_gene: TRBV3-1
d_gene: TRBD1
abundance: few
j_gene: TRBJ1-1
CDR3aa: CASSPGQGASAFF
CDR3nt: TGTGCCAGCAGCCCCGGACAGGGGGCCTCGGCTTTCTTT

v_gene: TRBV28
d_gene: TRBD1
abundance: many
j_gene: TRBJ1-2
CDR3aa: CATTRTGRDGYTF
CDR3nt: TGTGCCACCACTAGGACAGGGAGGGATGGCTACACCTTC

v_gene: TRBV12-3/TRBV12-4
d_gene: NA
abundance: NA
j_gene: TRBJ1-5
CDR3aa: CASSLTRVDQPQHF
CDR3nt: TGTGCCAGCAGTTTGACGAGGGTTGATCAGCCCCAGCATTTT

v_gene: TRBV9
d_gene: TRBD1
abundance: many
j_gene: TRBJ1-1
CDR3aa: CASSVQGENTEAFF
CDR3nt: TGTGCCAGCAGCGTACAGGGGGAGAATACTGAAGCTTTCTTT

v_gene: TRBV2
d_gene: TRBD2
abundance: many
j_gene: TRBJ2-5
CDR3aa: CASSGGGQETQYF
CDR3nt: TGTGCCAGCAGCGGGGGGGGCCAAGAGACCCAGTACTTC

v_gene: TRBV12-3/TRBV12-4
d_gene: NA
abundance: many
j_gene: TRBJ1-1
CDR3aa: CASSPQDGLGAFF
CDR3nt: TGTGCCAGCAGCCCTCAGGACGGCCTGGGAGCTTTCTTT

v_gene: TRBV28
d_gene: TRBD1
abundance: many
j_gene: TRBJ1-2
CDR3aa: CASSSLRQGRNYGYTF
CDR3nt: TGTGCCAGCAGTTCCCTCAGACAGGGGCGCAACTATGGCTACACCTTC

v_gene: TRBV20-1
d_gene: NA
abundance: many
j_gene: TRBJ1-1
CDR3aa: CSARDRGSTEAFF
CDR3nt: TGCAGTGCTAGAGACCGAGGGAGCACTGAAGCTTTCTTT

v_gene: TRBV5-1
d_gene: NA
abundance: NA
j_gene: TRBJ2-7
CDR3aa: CASSPGSTENEQYF
CDR3nt: TGCGCCAGCAGCCCGGGGAGTACTGAGAACGAGCAGTACTTC

v_gene: TRBV28
d_gene: NA
abundance: many
j_gene: TRBJ1-1
CDR3aa: CASSLNRNTEAFF
CDR3nt: TGTGCCAGCAGTTTAAACCGGAACACTGAAGCTTTCTTT

v_gene: TRBV10-3
d_gene: TRBD1
abundance: NA
j_gene: TRBJ1-5
CDR3aa: CAIGRTGEDQPQHF
CDR3nt: TGTGCCATCGGCAGGACAGGGGAGGATCAGCCCCAGCATTTT

v_gene: TRBV5-5
d_gene: TRBD1
abundance: NA
j_gene: TRBJ1-1
CDR3aa: CASSFAMGQGNTEAFF
CDR3nt: TGTGCCAGCAGCTTCGCTATGGGACAGGGGAACACTGAAGCTTTCTTT

v_gene: TRBV6-1
d_gene: NA
abundance: many
j_gene: TRBJ1-5
CDR3aa: CATAGTPQVGQPQHF
CDR3nt: TGTGCCACCGCCGGGACGCCTCAGGTGGGTCAGCCCCAGCATTTT

v_gene: TRBV7-9
d_gene: TRBD2
abundance: NA
j_gene: TRBJ2-7
CDR3aa: CASSLRGGLGYEQYF
CDR3nt: TGTGCCAGCAGCCTCCGCGGGGGGTTAGGTTACGAGCAGTACTTC

v_gene: TRBV5-5
d_gene: NA
abundance: many
j_gene: TRBJ1-5
CDR3aa: CASSGVSEPQHF
CDR3nt: TGTGCCAGCAGCGGGGTTTCGGAGCCCCAGCATTTT

v_gene: TRBV30
d_gene: NA
abundance: many
j_gene: TRBJ1-6
CDR3aa: CAWSPLESPLHF
CDR3nt: TGTGCCTGGAGTCCCCTGGAGTCACCCCTCCACTTT

v_gene: TRBV19
d_gene: NA
abundance: NA
j_gene: TRBJ1-5
CDR3aa: CASSIAINQPQHF
CDR3nt: TGTGCCAGTAGTATTGCAATAAATCAGCCCCAGCATTTT

v_gene: TRBV29-1
d_gene: NA
abundance: NA
j_gene: TRBJ2-2
CDR3aa: CSVVGTGSGELFF
CDR3nt: TGCAGCGTTGTGGGTACAGGGTCCGGGGAGCTGTTTTTT

v_gene: TRBV20-1
d_gene: NA
abundance: many
j_gene: TRBJ1-3
CDR3aa: CSARDRTGGTGNTIYF
CDR3nt: TGCAGTGCTAGAGATCGGACGGGGGGCACTGGAAACACCATATATTTT

v_gene: TRBV20-1
d_gene: NA
abundance: many
j_gene: TRBJ1-1
CDR3aa: CSARELQGRGTEAFF
CDR3nt: TGCAGTGCTAGAGAGTTACAGGGTAGGGGCACTGAAGCTTTCTTT

v_gene: TRBV10-2
d_gene: NA
abundance: many
j_gene: TRBJ2-7
CDR3aa: CASSEGLQAEQYF
CDR3nt: TGCGCCAGCAGTGAGGGACTACAAGCCGAGCAGTACTTC

v_gene: TRBV6-1
d_gene: TRBD1
abundance: NA
j_gene: TRBJ1-1
CDR3aa: CASSRPGQVVNTEAFF
CDR3nt: TGTGCCAGCAGTCGACCCGGACAGGTCGTGAACACTGAAGCTTTCTTT

v_gene: TRBV27
d_gene: NA
abundance: NA
j_gene: TRBJ2-5
CDR3aa: CASRGSPNGRGETQYF
CDR3nt: TGTGCCAGCAGGGGGTCCCCTAACGGGAGAGGAGAGACCCAGTACTTC

v_gene: TRBV30
d_gene: NA
abundance: NA
j_gene: TRBJ2-2
CDR3aa: CAWRLAGAGELFF
CDR3nt: TGTGCCTGGAGGTTAGCTGGGGCCGGGGAGCTGTTTTTT

v_gene: TRBV6-1
d_gene: NA
abundance: many
j_gene: TRBJ1-2
CDR3aa: CASSTAYGYTF
CDR3nt: TGTGCCAGCAGTACCGCTTATGGCTACACCTTC

v_gene: TRBV3-1
d_gene: TRBD1
abundance: many
j_gene: TRBJ1-2
CDR3aa: CASSQELRDRADGYTF
CDR3nt: TGTGCCAGCAGCCAAGAGTTACGGGACAGGGCTGATGGCTACACCTTC

v_gene: TRBV28
d_gene: NA
abundance: many
j_gene: TRBJ2-2
CDR3aa: CASSLSGWYTGELFF
CDR3nt: TGTGCCAGCAGTTTATCCGGGTGGTACACCGGGGAGCTGTTTTTT

v_gene: TRBV6-5
d_gene: NA
abundance: many
j_gene: TRBJ2-7
CDR3aa: CASSYLVGAPSYEQYF
CDR3nt: TGTGCCAGCAGTTACCTAGTCGGTGCCCCCTCCTACGAGCAGTACTTC

v_gene: TRBV19
d_gene: TRBD1
abundance: many
j_gene: TRBJ1-1
CDR3aa: CASTGGPNTEAFF
CDR3nt: TGTGCCAGTACAGGGGGGCCGAACACTGAAGCTTTCTTT

v_gene: TRBV6-5
d_gene: NA
abundance: many
j_gene: TRBJ2-7
CDR3aa: CASSYGIQSNEQYF
CDR3nt: TGTGCCAGCAGTTACGGGATTCAATCCAACGAGCAGTACTTC

v_gene: TRBV20-1
d_gene: TRBD1
abundance: many
j_gene: TRBJ1-5
CDR3aa: CSAVDRDRSNQPQHF
CDR3nt: TGCAGTGCTGTCGACAGGGATAGGAGCAATCAGCCCCAGCATTTT

v_gene: TRBV28
d_gene: NA
abundance: few
j_gene: TRBJ2-2
CDR3aa: CASSFRGDTGELFF
CDR3nt: TGTGCCAGCAGTTTTCGCGGAGACACCGGGGAGCTGTTTTTT

v_gene: TRBV28
d_gene: NA
abundance: many
j_gene: TRBJ1-2
CDR3aa: CASKESSDYGYTF
CDR3nt: TGTGCCAGCAAAGAGTCCTCTGACTATGGCTACACCTTC

v_gene: TRBV6-2/TRBV6-3
d_gene: NA
abundance: NA
j_gene: TRBJ1-2
CDR3aa: CASSRTLRDSGYTF
CDR3nt: TGTGCCAGCAGCCGGACGCTACGAGACTCCGGCTACACCTTC

v_gene: TRBV19
d_gene: TRBD2
abundance: few
j_gene: TRBJ2-1
CDR3aa: CASSPGTTYNEQFF
CDR3nt: TGTGCCAGTAGTCCGGGGACTACCTACAATGAGCAGTTCTTC

v_gene: TRBV7-3
d_gene: NA
abundance: NA
j_gene: TRBJ2-2
CDR3aa: CASSLFPPPNTGELFF
CDR3nt: TGTGCCAGCAGCTTATTTCCGCCGCCGAACACCGGGGAGCTGTTTTTT

v_gene: TRBV4-3
d_gene: NA
abundance: few
j_gene: TRBJ1-5
CDR3aa: CASSQNYEGGGSNQPQHF
CDR3nt: TGCGCCAGCAGCCAAAATTACGAGGGAGGAGGGAGCAATCAGCCCCAGCATTTT

v_gene: TRBV20-1
d_gene: NA
abundance: many
j_gene: TRBJ1-2
CDR3aa: CSAVDSLNYGYTF
CDR3nt: TGCAGTGCTGTAGACAGCCTTAACTATGGCTACACCTTC

v_gene: TRBV7-9
d_gene: TRBD2
abundance: NA
j_gene: TRBJ2-7
CDR3aa: CASSLDAGRAYEQYF
CDR3nt: TGTGCCAGCAGCTTAGATGCCGGGAGGGCCTACGAGCAGTACTTC

v_gene: TRBV3-1
d_gene: NA
abundance: NA
j_gene: TRBJ1-1
CDR3aa: CASSQEELNTEAFF
CDR3nt: TGTGCCAGCAGCCAAGAGGAGTTGAACACTGAAGCTTTCTTT

v_gene: TRBV5-1
d_gene: NA
abundance: few
j_gene: TRBJ1-4
CDR3aa: CASSPARGVLGEKLFF
CDR3nt: TGCGCCAGCAGCCCGGCCCGGGGGGTCTTAGGTGAAAAACTGTTTTTT

v_gene: TRBV12-3/TRBV12-4
d_gene: NA
abundance: many
j_gene: TRBJ1-5
CDR3aa: CASSSLTVDQPQHF
CDR3nt: TGTGCCAGCAGTTCCCTTACCGTAGATCAGCCCCAGCATTTT

v_gene: TRBV10-2
d_gene: NA
abundance: few
j_gene: TRBJ2-7
CDR3aa: CASSESNSYEQYF
CDR3nt: TGCGCCAGCAGTGAGTCGAATAGCTACGAGCAGTACTTC

v_gene: TRBV12-3/TRBV12-4
d_gene: TRBD2
abundance: many
j_gene: TRBJ2-5
CDR3aa: CASSGVLAGDLETQYF
CDR3nt: TGTGCCAGCAGTGGTGTCCTAGCGGGAGATTTGGAGACCCAGTACTTC

v_gene: TRBV9
d_gene: NA
abundance: NA
j_gene: TRBJ1-1
CDR3aa: CASSVGSSGMNTEAFF
CDR3nt: TGTGCCAGCAGCGTAGGGTCCAGCGGAATGAACACTGAAGCTTTCTTT

v_gene: TRBV3-1
d_gene: NA
abundance: many
j_gene: TRBJ1-1
CDR3aa: CASSQDGSWTEAFF
CDR3nt: TGTGCCAGCAGCCAAGATGGGTCTTGGACTGAAGCTTTCTTT

v_gene: TRBV28
d_gene: TRBD1
abundance: many
j_gene: TRBJ2-2
CDR3aa: CASTDPGQLVTGELFF
CDR3nt: TGTGCCAGCACCGACCCGGGACAGCTGGTCACCGGGGAGCTGTTTTTT